A selection of T cell receptor beta chains follows, all from one sample in a study of PD-L1 blockade in urothelial cancer. TCRdb's copy holds only in-frame clones and misses some; the assay was immunoSEQ multiplex PCR. The profile shows more than 90,000 clones, around 93% of them singletons. This sample comprised PBMCs, obtained around atezolizumab (anti-PD-L1) treatment. These receptors were taken from a man aged 55 to 70 with urothelial cancer. Both conserved end residues are part of each CDR3.

v_call	j_call	cdr3_aa
TRBV11-2	TRBJ2-7	CASSNRREGLEQYF
TRBV7-2	TRBJ2-5	CASAYLAGDETQYF
TRBV5-1	TRBJ2-5	CASSGGVQETQYF
TRBV5-8	TRBJ1-2	CASSLVAGANYGYTF
TRBV10-3	TRBJ1-1	CAISERGSTAFF
TRBV19	TRBJ1-4	CASIGLRTANEKLFF
TRBV5-8	TRBJ2-3	CASSLGGRAPVTQYF
TRBV7-3	TRBJ2-7	CASSFDRSSYEQYF
TRBV7-8	TRBJ2-7	CASSSRSSDRGYEQYF
TRBV19	TRBJ2-7	CASSQSTGGYEQYF
TRBV5-4	TRBJ2-4	CASSGGTGGYNSQNIQYF
TRBV6-4	TRBJ2-3	CASSGPLMTSGRADTQYF
TRBV11-2	TRBJ2-3	CASSFLAGEDTQYF
TRBV2	TRBJ2-5	CASMQGSQETQYF
TRBV10-3	TRBJ1-1	CAIRRVDEGLNTEAFF
TRBV6-1	TRBJ2-3	CASMPRGGTDTQYF
TRBV25-1	TRBJ2-2	CASSEPPVGELFF
TRBV5-1	TRBJ2-7	CASSLSPRQGVGEQYF
TRBV19	TRBJ1-1	CASSTTTAMNTEAFF
TRBV30	TRBJ2-3	CAWKEAASSTDTQYF
TRBV5-4	TRBJ1-3	CASSEMTGGGNTIYF
TRBV4-1	TRBJ2-1	CASSLQGIPYNEQFF
TRBV5-4	TRBJ2-5	CASSFDSEETQYF
TRBV4-3	TRBJ2-1	CASSPSWGAGRNEQFF
TRBV10-1	TRBJ1-1	CASRPRTGGKAFF
TRBV30	TRBJ2-1	CAWVFRSGWDEQFF
TRBV2	TRBJ2-5	CASSSLEYQETQYF
TRBV2	TRBJ2-5	CAGNGLAGRAETQYF
TRBV7-2	TRBJ2-3	CASSLQGVVVGDTQYF
TRBV9	TRBJ2-1	CASSAFEGGQNEQFF
TRBV9	TRBJ2-1	CASSHQGLAASSYNEQFF
TRBV7-9	TRBJ2-3	CASSPSRDWDDTQYF
TRBV7-2	TRBJ2-5	CASSGQGLAETQYF
TRBV29-1	TRBJ2-7	CSAMPRSGHTYEQYF
TRBV25-1	TRBJ2-7	CASSAMGGSEEQYF
TRBV7-9	TRBJ1-1	CASSLTANTEAFF
TRBV19	TRBJ1-4	CASSKGTVGEKLFF
TRBV5-6	TRBJ1-4	CASSSRQGASSREKLFF
TRBV15	TRBJ1-6	CATSRADRWNSPLHF
TRBV7-2	TRBJ1-5	CASSSRVDRNQPQHF
TRBV15	TRBJ2-5	CATSSRTGLETQYF
TRBV5-1	TRBJ2-2	CASCDGGGFTGELFF
TRBV11-1	TRBJ1-1	CASSLGRANTEAFF
TRBV30	TRBJ2-2	CAFPRHNTGELFF
TRBV11-3	TRBJ2-7	CASSLDGQGAGEQYF
TRBV2	TRBJ2-7	CASRTGTSGEQYF
TRBV7-2	TRBJ2-3	CASSLAGGGAEDTQYF
TRBV6-5	TRBJ1-2	CASSYSIWRGLGGYTF
TRBV30	TRBJ2-3	CAWSARTDTQYF
TRBV2	TRBJ2-3	CASKRRDYSGTDTQYF
TRBV7-2	TRBJ2-7	CASSQLEGVGYEQYF
TRBV28	TRBJ2-7	CASSPQGGTYEQYF
TRBV28	TRBJ2-2	CASIPSGRTGELFF